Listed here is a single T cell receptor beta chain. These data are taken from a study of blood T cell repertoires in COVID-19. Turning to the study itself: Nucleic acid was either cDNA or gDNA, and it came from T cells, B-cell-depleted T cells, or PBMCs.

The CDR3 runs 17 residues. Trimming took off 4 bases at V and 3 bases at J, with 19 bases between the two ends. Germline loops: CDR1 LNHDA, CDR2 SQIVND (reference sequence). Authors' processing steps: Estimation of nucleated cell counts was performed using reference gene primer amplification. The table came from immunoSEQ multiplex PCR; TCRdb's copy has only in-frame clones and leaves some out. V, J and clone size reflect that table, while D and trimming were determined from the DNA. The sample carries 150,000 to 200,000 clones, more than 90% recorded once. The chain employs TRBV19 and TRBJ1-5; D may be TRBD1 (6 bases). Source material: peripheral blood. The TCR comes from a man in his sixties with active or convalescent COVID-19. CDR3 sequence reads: CASSNGEGVSANQPQHF. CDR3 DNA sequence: TGTGCCAGTAGTAACGGGGAGGGGGTGTCCGCCAATCAGCCCCAGCATTTT.